Reported below is one T cell receptor beta chain. It has no known antigen specificity. The record has no base qualities; no much larger clone is one base away. The time point label, read with the paper, signifies: about 28 days (+/-7) after the second vaccine dose. AZD1222 recipients with second doses at about 4 weeks or about 12 weeks were pooled, because spike-specific TCR depth and breadth did not differ between schedules. Samples from vaccinated people were obtained from the UK trials COV001 and COV002, which included a single-blind randomized controlled phase 2/3 trial of AZD1222 (ChAdOx1 nCoV-19) in healthy adults. Trial participant PBMC samples were collected at day 0 and day 28 after the second dose for TCRbeta chain sequencing. This entry is derived from a study of T cell responses to AZD1222 COVID-19 vaccine (dated by TCRdb to about 2021). Describing the broader study: A total of under 250 trial participants underwent TCR sequencing, of whom under 220 had received two doses of AZD1222 and approximately 26 had received two doses of the MenACWY control vaccine. Trial participants were enrolled by age into subgroups of 18-55, 56-69 and 70-plus years, and 148, 28 and 57 TCR-sequenced participants, respectively, were included in these subgroups. Findings and caveats that apply to the study as a whole: Conclusions about previously exposed vaccinees are limited because only a handful of AZD1222 recipients were SARS-CoV-2 seropositive at baseline. In the small 56-69-year group, the increase in depth fell short of significance, most likely because of low power. Because no samples from the day 14 peak response were available, repertoires could be characterized only after the peak T cell response. Participants were mostly white British and included more females than males, and it was suggested by the authors that clonal diversity may have been underestimated. CD4 TCRs associated with the vaccine covered the entire spike protein, and the dominant responses were in regions 160-218 and 743-854. Spike-specific TCR breadth and depth rose significantly after two AZD1222 doses compared with day 0 and with MenACWY recipients. Reportedly, close to half of the unique spike-specific TCRs recognized epitopes lying outside the regions that are mutated in the B.1.351 and B.1.1.7 variants.

The CDR3 regions of human TCRbeta chains were analyzed by immunosequencing. In the paper's pipeline: Repertoire TCRs were matched against a reference library of SARS-CoV-2-specific TCRs generated with the MIRA antigen-specificity platform. Breadth was defined as the fraction of unique TCRs that were SARS-CoV-2-associated, and depth was defined as the fraction of total T cells that were SARS-CoV-2-associated. Using the MIRA data, each spike-specific TCR was mapped to the spike region that the TCR reacts to and placed in a CD4 or CD8 class. Log10-transformed breadth and depth values were compared by one-way ANOVA with Sidak's multiple comparisons tests. As stored in TCRdb, this immuneACCESS dataset retains in-frame rearrangements with V and J assigned. A fraction of the clones does not appear; measured against another copy, unresolved V genes explain less than half of the discrepancy, and the remainder lacks a known reason. V and J calls and clone size are given by that table; D and trimming were obtained from the DNA. In all, the sample holds tens of thousands of clones, and around nine tenths of those were seen once. 3.1% of the sample belongs to the ten largest clones.

V has 4 bases trimmed and J has 8 bases trimmed; junction bases matching no gene number 10. There are 16 amino acids in the CDR3, from cysteine to phenylalanine inclusive. The entry retains the CDR3 DNA only, 48 bases that are in frame from base 1. CDR1 and CDR2 were assigned from the germline V gene (reference sequence) as LNHDA and SQIVND. The receptor's source is an adult who received the AZD1222 COVID-19 vaccine. The sequencing used peripheral blood, collected 28 days after the second AZD1222 dose. The chain uses TRBV19 and TRBJ1-4, with 10 junctional bases fitting TRBD1. The DNA is as follows: TGTGCCAGTAGTACGACAGGGGGCGGATGGTGGGAAAAACTGTTTTTT. It translates to CASSTTGGGWWEKLFF.